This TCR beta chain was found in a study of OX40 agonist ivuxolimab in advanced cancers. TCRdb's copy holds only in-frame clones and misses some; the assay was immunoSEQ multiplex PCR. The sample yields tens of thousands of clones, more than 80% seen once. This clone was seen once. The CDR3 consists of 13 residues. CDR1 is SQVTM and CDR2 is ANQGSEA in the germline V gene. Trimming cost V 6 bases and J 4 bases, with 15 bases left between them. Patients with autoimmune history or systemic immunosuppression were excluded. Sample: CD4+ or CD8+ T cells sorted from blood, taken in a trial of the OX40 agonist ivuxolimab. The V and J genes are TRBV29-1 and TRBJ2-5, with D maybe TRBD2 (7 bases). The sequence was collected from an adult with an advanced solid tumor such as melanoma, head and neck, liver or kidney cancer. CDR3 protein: CSVGGGASETQYF. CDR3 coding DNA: TGCAGCGTGGGGGGGGGCGCCTCAGAGACCCAGTACTTC.